The 27 T cell receptor beta chains in this list originate from one sample, sequenced in a study of beta chain features in type 1 diabetes. TCRB transcripts that were expressed got sequenced, as all of the isolated RNA had been reverse transcribed. Clones were read by immunoSEQ multiplex PCR, and TCRdb kept only the in-frame ones, dropping some. The sample includes around 340,000 clones, 6.5% to 10% of them seen just once. What was sequenced was central memory CD4+ T cells from blood. The receptor set was obtained from a woman aged 18-29 years in good health.

This clone was seen a few times. V usage is TRBV11-1 and J usage is TRBJ2-1; 16 bases align to TRBD2. This CDR3 is built from 15 residues. Trimming at V came to 6 bases and at J to 7 bases, leaving 3 bases not matched to a gene. Per germline, CDR1 SGHAT and CDR2 FQDESV (reference sequence). DNA for the CDR3: TGTGCCAGCAGGCCGGGACTAGCGGGAGGGAATGAGCAGTTCTTC. This translates into CASRPGLAGGNEQFF. Supplemented by reference TRBV11-1 and TRBJ2-1, the full variable domain reads EAEVAQSPRYKITEKSQAVAFWCDPISGHATLYWYRQILGQGPELLVQFQDESVVDDSQLPKDRFSAERLKGVDSTLKIQPAELGDSAMYLCASRPGLAGGNEQFFGPGTRLTVL.

Concerning this clone: The sample holds other DNA sequences that translate to the same CDR3. The chain joins TRBV28 to TRBJ2-7; D gene uncertain. V was trimmed by 2 bases and J by 1 base, leaving 9 bases between them. The CDR3 is 14 residues long. Germline-derived CDR1 and CDR2 are MDHEN and SYDVKM. The CDR3 sequence: CASSLGSPSYEQYF. The CDR3 nucleotides are TGTGCCAGCAGTTTAGGCAGCCCGTCCTACGAGCAGTACTTC. The full variable domain, rest sourced from reference TRBV28 and TRBJ2-7, is DVKVTQSSRYLVKRTGEKVFLECVQDMDHENMFWYRQDPGLGLRLIYFSYDVKMKEKGDIPEGYSVSREKKERFSLILESASTNQTSMYLCASSLGSPSYEQYFGPGTRLTVT.

V is TRBV19 and J is TRBJ1-1, with a weak D call TRBD1 (6 bases). The V end was cut by 10 bases, the J end by 4 bases, with 22 bases between. The CDR3 is 15 amino acids. Germline CDR1 reads LNHDA; CDR2 reads SQIVND (reference sequence). The CDR3 reads CATKWGGTSGTEAFF. The CDR3 region has the DNA TGTGCCACCAAATGGGGGGGCACGTCGGGCACTGAAGCTTTCTTT.

This clone occurred a few times. The CDR3 reads CATLEGSYEQYF. The CDR3 DNA reads as TGTGCCACCCTGGAGGGTTCCTACGAGCAGTACTTC. The chain uses TRBV6-1 and TRBJ2-7, with a possible D match to TRBD2 (6 bases). CDR3 length equals 12 residues. Trimming stripped 10 bases from V and 1 base from J, with 11 bases between. Germline V gene sequence: CDR1 MNHNS, CDR2 SASEGT.

The rearrangement joins TRBV7-3 to TRBJ2-3, with D unclear. CDR1 is SGHTA and CDR2 is FQGTGA in the germline V gene. This CDR3 has 13 residues. V lost 2 bases and J lost 0, with 3 bases in between. In DNA, the CDR3 is TGTGCCAGCAGCTTATCTAGCACAGATACGCAGTATTTT. This sequence encodes CASSLSSTDTQYF.

This clone was seen a handful of times. The chain couples TRBV5-1 to TRBJ2-7, with a tentative D call TRBD2 (6 bases). Germline V lookup: CDR1 SGHRS, CDR2 YFSETQ. V lost 4 bases and J lost 6, with 17 bases in between. The length of the CDR3 is 14 residues. The CDR3 sequence: CASSPRPLGGEQYF. The CDR3 coding sequence is TGCGCCAGCAGCCCGCGACCTTTGGGGGGCGAGCAGTACTTC.

The table lists this clone with a few counts. The chain joins TRBV29-1 to TRBJ2-5; D gene uncertain. The CDR3 runs to 13 residues. V lost 4 bases, J lost 1 base, and 10 bases lay in between. CDR1 and CDR2 (germline): SQVTM, ANQGSEA. The chain's CDR3 is CSVAARSQETQYF. As DNA, the CDR3 is TGCAGCGTTGCTGCGCGGAGCCAAGAGACCCAGTACTTC.

The rearrangement uses TRBV25-1 and TRBJ2-5; TRBD1 agrees at 7 bases. This CDR3 is built from 13 residues. The V gene end was trimmed by 8 bases and the J gene end by 1 base; junction bases not matched to a gene: 4. Germline V lookup: CDR1 MGHDK, CDR2 SYGVNS. CDR3 amino acids: CASRTGAQETQYF. The CDR3 nucleotides are TGTGCCAGCCGTACAGGGGCCCAAGAGACCCAGTACTTC.

The V call is TRBV7-6, the J call TRBJ2-1; TRBD2 matches at 13 bases. The CDR3 covers 17 residues. The ends lost 5 bases at V and 6 bases at J; junction bases unmatched: 10. The germline gives CDR1 SGHVS, CDR2 FNYEAQ. The CDR3 DNA reads TGTGCCAGCAGCGCAGCCGGGACTAGCGGGATCGTCAATGAGCAGTTCTTC. It encodes CASSAAGTSGIVNEQFF.

As DNA, the CDR3 is TGTGCCAGCAGCTTAGTTATTGAGCAGTTCTTC. The encoded protein is CASSLVIEQFF. The gene calls are TRBV7-2 and TRBJ2-1; D is unresolved. The germline CDR1 and CDR2 sequences are SGHTA and FQGNSA. The CDR3 extends over 11 amino acids. Trimming stripped 1 base from V and 9 bases from J, with 4 bases between.

This chain links TRBV6-6 with TRBJ2-3; 7 nucleotides match TRBD2. The CDR3 runs 12 residues. The V gene end was trimmed by 6 bases and the J gene end by 9 bases; junction bases not matched to a gene: 6. Germline loops: CDR1 MNHNY, CDR2 SVGAGI (reference sequence). CDR3 in amino acids: CASRGTMPTQYF. CDR3 sequence (DNA): TGTGCCAGCAGAGGGACTATGCCGACGCAGTATTTT.

This clone has just a few counts. V and J are TRBV11-2 and TRBJ2-1, with D unclear. Germline V gene lookup returns CDR1 SGHAT and CDR2 FQNNGV. There are 15 residues in the CDR3. Trimming took off 0 bases at V and 0 bases at J, with 6 bases between the two ends. CDR3 amino acids: CASSLDPGSYNEQFF. CDR3 DNA: TGTGCCAGCAGCTTAGACCCGGGCTCCTACAATGAGCAGTTCTTC.

This clone turned up a few times. The V gene is TRBV27, the J gene TRBJ2-1; tentative D call: TRBD2 (7 bases). This CDR3 region has 16 residues. Germline CDR1 MNHEY, CDR2 SMNVEV (reference sequence). Trimming pared 5 bases from V and 9 bases from J, leaving 23 bases between. The CDR3 region is CASSLSVGGRTGEQFF. In DNA form, the CDR3 reads TGTGCCAGCAGTCTCTCCGTCGGGGGGCGAACGGGTGAGCAGTTCTTC.

Points on this clone: This specimen includes other DNA sequences encoding the same CDR3. CDR3 amino acids: CASSPTGGGYEQYF. As DNA, the CDR3 is TGTGCCAGCAGCCCGACAGGGGGAGGGTACGAGCAGTACTTC. The V and J genes are TRBV28 and TRBJ2-7; 9 bases are shared with TRBD1. The length of the CDR3 is 14 residues. J gave up 4 bases and V 6 bases, and 7 bases lay outside the gene matches. Germline CDR1 and CDR2: MDHEN and SYDVKM.

This clone was recorded a few times. The V gene is TRBV7-9, the J gene TRBJ2-6; D may be TRBD2 (6 bases). Trimming removed 5 bases at V and 0 bases at J, with 20 bases between. The V gene's germline CDR1 is SEHNR and CDR2 FQNEAQ (reference sequence). This CDR3 is 19 amino acids long. CDR3 sequence: CASSRRSGGVNSGANVLTF. CDR3 sequence (DNA): TGTGCCAGCAGCCGACGATCAGGCGGGGTTAACTCTGGGGCCAACGTCCTGACTTTC.

The sample holds a few counts of this clone. The V and J genes are TRBV10-3 and TRBJ2-2, with D perhaps assigned TRBD1 or TRBD2 (6 bases each). The CDR3 loop spans 15 amino acids. CDR1 ENHRY and CDR2 SYGVKD come from the germline V gene. V was cut by 7 bases and J by 3 bases, with 15 bases left in between. The CDR3 coding sequence is TGTGCCATCAATATCGGGGGCAGAGACACCGGGGAGCTGTTTTTT. It is translated as CAINIGGRDTGELFF.

There are a few counts of this clone. The chain uses TRBV4-3 and TRBJ2-3; 7 bases map to TRBD1. Germline V gives CDR1 LGHNA, CDR2 YSLEER. The V gene end was trimmed by 1 base and the J gene end by 1 base; junction bases not matched to a gene: 8. The CDR3 runs to 17 residues. CDR3 region: CASSQGFDRAGTDTQYF. The CDR3 region has the DNA TGCGCCAGCAGCCAAGGTTTCGACAGGGCGGGCACAGATACGCAGTATTTT.

The chain carries TRBV2 and TRBJ2-3, with 10 bases that match TRBD2. The ends lost 4 bases at V and 4 bases at J; junction bases unmatched: 5. The CDR3 loop spans 15 amino acids. Per the germline V gene, CDR1 is SNHLY and CDR2 is FYNNEI. CDR3 protein: CASSGASGRADTQYF. The CDR3 DNA is TGTGCCAGCAGTGGGGCTAGCGGGAGAGCAGATACGCAGTATTTT.

This sequence joins TRBV5-4 and TRBJ1-2; D unclear. Germline loops: CDR1 SGHNT, CDR2 YYREEE (reference sequence). This CDR3 is 14 amino acids long. Trimming left V 5 bases short and J 0 bases short, with 11 bases between. The CDR3 DNA reads TGTGCCAGCAGTGACCTAATCTCTAACTATGGCTACACCTTC. This codes for CASSDLISNYGYTF.

The rearrangement joins TRBV15 to TRBJ1-2; D perhaps matches TRBD1 (6 bases). The germline V and J ends were trimmed by 3 bases and 6 bases, with 17 bases remaining between them. The V gene's germline CDR1 is LNHNV and CDR2 YYDKDF (reference sequence). The CDR3 length is 15 residues. CDR3 nucleotide sequence: TGTGCCACCAGCAGCCAAAGGACAGCCCCGGATGGCTACACCTTC. Translation gives CATSSQRTAPDGYTF.

This chain links TRBV28 with TRBJ2-3, with 10 bases fitting TRBD1. The CDR3 sequence is 18 residues long. Losses at the gene ends were 5 bases for V and 3 bases for J; bases not matched to a gene: 14. Germline V gene lookup returns CDR1 MDHEN and CDR2 SYDVKM. The CDR3 spells CASSARQGASVWTDTQYF. The DNA of the CDR3 is TGTGCCAGCAGTGCACGACAGGGGGCGTCTGTATGGACAGATACGCAGTATTTT.

This sequence joins TRBV10-3 and TRBJ2-7, with a possible D match to TRBD1 (6 bases). The V gene lost 10 bases and the J gene lost 2 bases, with 18 bases spanning the gap. The length of the CDR3 is 14 residues. The V gene's germline CDR1 is ENHRY and CDR2 SYGVKD. CDR3 nucleotide sequence: TGTGCCACAGTCGGGACACTGAAGCCCTACGAGCAGTACTTC. Translated, it gives CATVGTLKPYEQYF.

This clone occurred a few times. The chain joins TRBV4-3 to TRBJ2-7; either TRBD1 or TRBD2 may fit D (6 bases each). V lost 0 bases, J lost 6 bases, and 12 bases lay in between. CDR1 is LGHNA, CDR2 YSLEER, per germline. The CDR3 length is 14 residues. The CDR3 loop is CASSQDGGLGEQYF. The DNA of the CDR3 is TGCGCCAGCAGCCAAGATGGGGGGCTCGGCGAGCAGTACTTC.

This clone has only a few counts. This chain links TRBV4-3 with TRBJ2-1; no clear D gene. Looked up from germline, CDR1 is LGHNA and CDR2 is YSLEER. V was pared by 4 bases and J by 0 bases, with 10 bases between. The length of the CDR3 is 15 residues. CDR3: CASSPLVYSYNEQFF. The CDR3 nucleotides read TGCGCCAGCAGCCCTCTGGTTTACTCCTACAATGAGCAGTTCTTC.

The rearrangement joins TRBV2 to TRBJ2-1; D unresolved. Germline assignment: CDR1 SNHLY and CDR2 FYNNEI. V dropped 0 bases and J dropped 7 bases, with 4 bases sitting between them. The CDR3 has 12 residues. Written as DNA, the CDR3 is TGTGCCAGCAGTGAAGCACCGAATGAGCAGTTCTTC. Its translation: CASSEAPNEQFF.

In the case of this clone: This sample also contains other DNA sequences that code for the same CDR3. The chain is built from TRBV7-9 and TRBJ2-3, with TRBD2 matching 9 bases. CDR1 is SEHNR, CDR2 FQNEAQ, per germline (reference sequence). CDR3 size: 18 residues. Trimming took 1 base from V and 3 from J; bases not matched to a gene: 11. CDR3 sequence: CASSLGRLAGRRTDTQYF. CDR3 DNA sequence: TGTGCCAGCAGCTTAGGCCGGCTAGCGGGAAGGCGGACAGATACGCAGTATTTT.

The chain uses TRBV2 and TRBJ2-7; tentative D call: TRBD2 (5 bases). This CDR3 has 16 residues. V was clipped by 3 bases and J by 5 bases, with 20 bases between them. The germline V gene encodes CDR1 SNHLY and CDR2 FYNNEI. CDR3 DNA: TGTGCCAGCAGTGATTTCCGAACTAGGACGCTTGACGAGCAGTACTTC. This sequence encodes CASSDFRTRTLDEQYF.